One and the same sample provided the 8 T cell receptor beta chains below, sequenced in a study of T cell responses to AZD1222 COVID-19 vaccine (dated by TCRdb to about 2021). Preparation of the library involved the immunoSEQ multiplex PCR assay. Entries here come from immuneACCESS through TCRdb and include only in-frame sequences with V and J called. Some clones fail to appear in such tables; in the studies checked, an unresolved V gene covers under half of the shortfall, and the cause of the remainder is unknown. This sample gives 150,000 to 200,000 clones in total; 85% to 95% of them show up just once. 10% of the sample rests with the top ten. The time point label for this specimen denotes: baseline before first vaccination. The sequences come from peripheral blood, collected on day 0 of AZD1222 vaccination. The receptors stem from an adult in good health.

The V gene is TRBV7-2, the J gene TRBJ1-1; no reliable D call. CDR3 size: 13 residues. From germline, CDR1 is SGHTA and CDR2 FQGNSA. Trimming stripped 3 bases from V and 3 bases from J, with 8 bases between. The CDR3 DNA reads as TGTGCCAGCAGCTTCGTCGGGTACACTGAAGCTTTCTTT. It translates to CASSFVGYTEAFF. Full variable domain (rest looked up from reference TRBV7-2 and TRBJ1-1): GAGVSQSPSNKVTEKGKDVELRCDPISGHTALYWYRQSLGQGLEFLIYFQGNSAPDKSGLPSDRFSAERTGGSVSTLTIQRTQQEDSAVYLCASSFVGYTEAFFGQGTRLTVV.

The rearrangement joins TRBV28 to TRBJ1-4; unclear D gene. Trimming pared 5 bases from V and 6 bases from J, leaving 19 bases between. Germline V gives CDR1 MDHEN, CDR2 SYDVKM. This CDR3 has 16 residues. The CDR3 loop is CASSPLNPTAYEKLFF. The CDR3 DNA follows: TGTGCCAGCAGTCCACTCAATCCGACGGCATATGAAAAACTGTTTTTT.

The rearrangement uses TRBV27 and TRBJ1-1; no clear D. The germline V and J ends were trimmed by 4 bases and 1 base, with 13 bases remaining between them. This CDR3 has 15 amino acids. Looked up from germline, CDR1 is MNHEY and CDR2 is SMNVEV (reference sequence). CDR3 loop: CASSSRTKSNTEAFF. The CDR3 DNA reads as TGTGCCAGCAGTTCCCGGACCAAGTCGAACACTGAAGCTTTCTTT.

This chain uses TRBV6-2 or TRBV6-3 with TRBJ2-7; no clear D gene. The CDR3 runs 20 residues. The germline CDR1 and CDR2 sequences are MNHEY and SVGEGT. The ends were cut back, 4 bases at V and 0 bases at J, with 28 bases in the middle. The CDR3 nucleotides read TGTGCCAGCAGTTCTGCCTGGCTTGTATGGGTCCCGGGTGTCTCCTACGAGCAGTACGTC. Protein: CASSSAWLVWVPGVSYEQYV.

This sequence joins TRBV14 and TRBJ2-7; D remains unclear. CDR1 is SGHDN and CDR2 is FVKESK in the germline V gene. Deletions cut 0 bases from V and 3 bases from J, with 18 bases between. This CDR3 contains 17 residues. CDR3 in DNA: TGTGCCAGCAGCCAAGAGGGTGGCTCTCCAGACCACTACGAGCAGTACTTC. Encoded protein: CASSQEGGSPDHYEQYF.

This chain links TRBV29-1 with TRBJ1-2; no clear D. The CDR3 spans 11 residues. Looked up from germline, CDR1 is SQVTM and CDR2 is ANQGSEA. V was trimmed by 2 bases and J by 8 bases, leaving 9 bases between them. CDR3 nucleotide sequence: TGCAGCGTTGAACGCGGATGGGGCTACACCTTC. Translation gives CSVERGWGYTF.

V and J are TRBV25-1 and TRBJ2-2, with no clear D. V lost 2 bases to trimming and J lost 6 bases, with 10 bases between them. There are 14 residues in the CDR3. Germline V gene lookup returns CDR1 MGHDK and CDR2 SYGVNS. CDR3: CASSERHSSGELFF. In DNA, the CDR3 is TGTGCCAGCAGTGAACGACATTCCTCCGGGGAGCTGTTTTTT.

The V gene is TRBV12-3 or TRBV12-4, the J gene TRBJ1-2; D ambiguous. The ends were cut back, 7 bases at V and 4 bases at J, with 13 bases in the middle. This CDR3 is built from 13 residues. The CDR3 DNA reads as TGTGCCAGCACCTCGGACGGAATCTATGGCTACACCTTC. Translated: CASTSDGIYGYTF.